This entry lists 30 T cell receptor beta chains sequenced from one sample in a study of shared T cell receptors in the human thymus. This table comes from immunoSEQ multiplex PCR, and its TCRdb copy is limited to in-frame clones, with some not included. Of some 700,000 clones in the sample, approximately 87% were seen once. These data also formed part of another study, on human thymus T cells.

The sequencing sample was made of thymocytes. All receptors derive from a boy in the first two years of life with a congenital heart defect.

V gene TRBV28 combines with J gene TRBJ2-7; D might be TRBD1 (5 bases). V lost 6 bases and J 4 bases, leaving 16 bases between the germline ends. Looked up from germline, CDR1 is MDHEN and CDR2 is SYDVKM. The CDR3 has 14 residues. The CDR3: CASSGQGFIYEQYF. CDR3 nucleotides: TGTGCCAGCAGCGGGCAGGGATTTATTTACGAGCAGTACTTC.

The genes are TRBV5-4 and TRBJ2-5; D remains unclear. The J call could be wrong; TRBJ2-7 is a better fit for the DNA end. The CDR3 loop spans 13 amino acids. Germline CDR1 SGHNT, CDR2 YYREEE (reference sequence). Here the CDR3 DNA reads TGTGCCAGCAGCTCCCCCCCACTTCGCGAGCAGTACTTC. It yields the protein CASSSPPLREQYF.

The chain employs TRBV2 and TRBJ2-5; 9 bases align to TRBD2. The end of the DNA is better explained by TRBJ2-7, so the J call may be wrong. The germline CDR1 and CDR2 sequences are SNHLY and FYNNEI. The CDR3 is made up of 18 amino acids. The CDR3 region is CASSEFLASGTAGDEQYF. Written as DNA, the CDR3 is TGTGCCAGCAGTGAATTCCTGGCTAGCGGGACCGCCGGGGACGAGCAGTACTTC.

The chain has TRBV14 and TRBJ2-2, with D perhaps matching TRBD2 (7 bases). The CDR3 contains 15 residues. Germline V gives CDR1 SGHDN, CDR2 FVKESK. V was cut by 3 bases and J by 3 bases, with 11 bases left in between. The CDR3 nucleotides are TGTGCCAGCAGCCAGGGGGGGCAGGACACCGGGGAGCTGTTTTTT. Encoded protein: CASSQGGQDTGELFF.

This chain links TRBV12-5 with TRBJ2-1, with D perhaps TRBD2 (5 bases). CDR1 and CDR2 (germline): LGHNT, FRNRAP. This CDR3 is built from 12 residues. V gave up 8 bases and J gave up 4 bases, with 9 bases separating them. The CDR3 DNA sequence: TGTGCTAGTTCGGGGAGATACAATGAGCAGTTCTTC. Translated: CASSGRYNEQFF.

J is TRBJ2-1 and V is TRBV7-8; 11 bases map to TRBD2. After removal of 5 bases from V and 5 bases from J, the junction contained 11 bases not matched to a gene. CDR1 and CDR2 (germline): SGHVS, FQNEAQ. This CDR3 has 17 residues. CDR3 amino acids: CASSPEGLAERHNEQFF. The CDR3 DNA reads TGTGCCAGCAGCCCCGAGGGACTAGCGGAAAGACACAATGAGCAGTTCTTC.

This rearrangement joins TRBV30 to TRBJ2-1, with a weak D call TRBD2 (5 bases). The CDR3 runs 13 residues. Trimming removed 4 bases at V and 2 bases at J, with 9 bases between. Per the germline V gene, CDR1 is GTSNPN and CDR2 is SVGIG (reference sequence). In nucleotides, the CDR3 is TGTGCCTGGATGACTATCCCCTACAATGAGCAGTTCTTC. It yields the protein CAWMTIPYNEQFF.

The rearrangement joins TRBV2 to TRBJ2-7, with 9 bases fitting TRBD2. Germline CDR1 is SNHLY and CDR2 is FYNNEI. This CDR3 has 18 residues. V lost 0 bases to trimming and J lost 1 base; unmatched junction nucleotides: 10. The CDR3 DNA reads as TGTGCCAGCAGTGAAGCTCTCGCGGGAGGGGGGTGGTCCTACGAGCAGTACTTC. This sequence encodes CASSEALAGGGWSYEQYF.

This chain joins TRBV14 and TRBJ2-7; no clear D gene. The CDR3 loop spans 14 amino acids. Germline CDR1 SGHDN, CDR2 FVKESK. Deletions cut 4 bases from V and 2 bases from J, with 12 bases between. CDR3 bases: TGTGCCAGCAGCCGCGGAGTGTCCCCCTACGAGCAGTACTTC. Protein product: CASSRGVSPYEQYF.

The V gene is TRBV15, the J gene TRBJ2-7; the D gene is possibly TRBD2 (5 bases). Germline CDR1 and CDR2: LNHNV and YYDKDF (reference sequence). Trimming stripped 2 bases from V and 0 bases from J, with 11 bases between. There are 15 residues in the CDR3. CDR3 loop: CATSRRGPLSYEQYF. CDR3 DNA sequence: TGTGCCACCAGCAGAAGAGGGCCCCTCTCCTACGAGCAGTACTTC. The full variable domain, with the rest looked up from reference TRBV15 and TRBJ2-7, is DAMVIQNPRYQVTQFGKPVTLSCSQTLNHNVMYWYQQKSSQAPKLLFHYYDKDFNNEADTPDNFQSRRPNTSFCFLDIRSPGLGDTAMYLCATSRRGPLSYEQYFGPGTRLTVT.

This clone was picked up one time. The chain links TRBV25-1 to TRBJ1-1, with TRBD1 matching 7 bases. Looked up from germline, CDR1 is MGHDK and CDR2 is SYGVNS. The length of the CDR3 is 15 residues. V shed 7 bases and J 0 bases; nucleotides not matched to a gene: 8. Written as DNA, the CDR3 is TGTGCCAGCACATCACAGGGGACCTTGAACACTGAAGCTTTCTTT. Protein product: CASTSQGTLNTEAFF.

V is TRBV13 and J is TRBJ2-3; 10 bases are shared with TRBD2. V lost 2 bases and J lost 3; bases outside the gene matches: 11. CDR1 is PRHDT, CDR2 FYEKMQ, per germline (reference sequence). This CDR3 has 18 residues. This CDR3 is CASSLSLAGVLGTDTQYF. The CDR3 DNA follows: TGTGCCAGCAGCTTAAGCCTAGCGGGAGTTCTCGGAACAGATACGCAGTATTTT.

The chain has TRBV30 and TRBJ2-1, with TRBD1 matching over 10 bases. The V gene's germline CDR1 is GTSNPN and CDR2 SVGIG (reference sequence). The CDR3 is made up of 15 amino acids. The J segment lost 6 bases and the V segment lost 5 bases, leaving 10 bases of the junction unmatched. The CDR3 sequence: CAWEVSGQGPNEQFF. CDR3 coding DNA: TGTGCCTGGGAAGTTTCGGGACAGGGGCCCAATGAGCAGTTCTTC.

This clone was observed once. The chain employs TRBV19 and TRBJ2-1; 7 bases are a match to TRBD2. The V segment lost 5 bases and the J segment 0 bases; nucleotides outside the gene matches: 7. CDR1 is LNHDA, CDR2 SQIVND, per germline (reference sequence). The CDR3 extends over 16 amino acids. The CDR3 nucleotides are TGTGCCAGTAGTTCCCTACGCGGGAGCTCCTACAATGAGCAGTTCTTC. Translation: CASSSLRGSSYNEQFF.

The V call is TRBV30, the J call TRBJ2-2, with 9 bases matching TRBD2. CDR3 size: 14 residues. Germline lookup yields CDR1 GTSNPN and CDR2 SVGIG (reference sequence). The V and J ends lost 5 bases and 2 bases, in that order; junction bases with no gene match: 3. Written as DNA, the CDR3 is TGTGCCTGGGCAGCGGGAGGAAACACCGGGGAGCTGTTTTTT. Translating gives CAWAAGGNTGELFF. The entire variable domain, with the rest obtained from reference TRBV30 and TRBJ2-2, is as follows: SQTIHQWPATLVQPVGSPLSLECTVEGTSNPNLYWYRQAAGRGLQLLFYSVGIGQISSEVPQNLSASRPQDRQFILSSKKLLLSDSGFYLCAWAAGGNTGELFFGEGSRLTVL.

This chain connects TRBV6-6 to TRBJ2-1; 9 bases are shared with TRBD2. J was trimmed by 5 bases and V by 6 bases; bases with no gene match: 5. The CDR3 contains 14 residues. Germline V gene lookup returns CDR1 MNHNY and CDR2 SVGAGI (reference sequence). In nucleotides, the CDR3 is TGTGCCAGCAGGGGGACTAGCCGGGACAATGAGCAGTTCTTC. As protein: CASRGTSRDNEQFF.

The rearrangement links TRBV27 to TRBJ1-1; D might be TRBD1 (6 bases). Trimming took off 4 bases at V and 2 bases at J, with 14 bases between the two ends. Germline loops: CDR1 MNHEY, CDR2 SMNVEV (reference sequence). The CDR3 is 15 amino acids. The CDR3 is CASSWGAGDNTEAFF. In nucleotides, the CDR3 is TGTGCCAGCAGTTGGGGGGCGGGGGATAACACTGAAGCTTTCTTT.

The chain couples TRBV6-5 to TRBJ1-3, with unresolved D. Germline CDR1 reads MNHEY; CDR2 reads SVGAGI. The CDR3 length is 13 residues. Deletions cut 6 bases from V and 3 bases from J, with 9 bases between. In DNA form, the CDR3 reads TGTGCCAGCAGCGCCCCAGGTGGAAACACCATATATTTT. It is translated as CASSAPGGNTIYF.

This clone was observed once. The chain combines TRBV7-2 with TRBJ2-7, with D perhaps TRBD1 (5 bases). Trimming pared 6 bases from V and 2 bases from J, leaving 23 bases between. The CDR3 consists of 17 residues. Per the germline V gene, CDR1 is SGHTA and CDR2 is FQGNSA. For the CDR3, the DNA is TGTGCCAGCAGTCTAGACGTACGGCAGGGTAGACCCTACGAGCAGTACTTC. This codes for CASSLDVRQGRPYEQYF.

The rearrangement joins TRBV10-3 to TRBJ1-2; 7 nucleotides align to TRBD1. This CDR3 spans 13 amino acids. Germline V gene sequence: CDR1 ENHRY, CDR2 SYGVKD. The ends lost 10 bases at V and 1 base at J; junction bases unmatched: 6. CDR3 sequence reads: CANRGTVNYGYTF. For the CDR3, the DNA is TGTGCCAACCGAGGGACAGTTAACTATGGCTACACCTTC.

This clone was counted once. The genes are TRBV4-1 and TRBJ2-7; 8 positions agree with TRBD1. Germline loops: CDR1 MGHRA, CDR2 YSYEKL. This CDR3 region has 17 residues. V dropped 5 bases and J dropped 4; count of bases not matched to a gene: 16. The CDR3 protein is CASSVIWPGQVTYEQYF. The CDR3 DNA sequence: TGCGCCAGCAGCGTTATCTGGCCGGGACAGGTAACTTACGAGCAGTACTTC.

CDR3 in amino acids: CASNADTIQGEQYF. The CDR3 bases are TGTGCCAGCAACGCCGACACGATCCAGGGCGAGCAGTACTTC. This chain uses TRBV6-1 with TRBJ2-7; weak D call: TRBD1 (5 bases). There are 14 residues in the CDR3. Germline-derived CDR1 and CDR2 are MNHNS and SASEGT. V was pared by 7 bases and J by 6 bases, with 19 bases between.

V and J are TRBV18 and TRBJ2-5, with D uncertain. Germline V gene sequence: CDR1 KGHSH, CDR2 LQKENI. V gave up 3 bases and J gave up 2 bases, with 4 bases separating them. The CDR3 runs 12 residues. CDR3 residues: CASSPYQETQYF. As DNA, the CDR3 is TGTGCCAGCTCACCTTATCAAGAGACCCAGTACTTC. Drawing the rest from reference TRBV18 and TRBJ2-5, the complete variable domain is NAGVMQNPRHLVRRRGQEARLRCSPMKGHSHVYWYRQLPEEGLKFMVYLQKENIIDESGMPKERFSAEFPKEGPSILRIQQVVRGDSAAYFCASSPYQETQYFGPGTRLLVL.

The J gene is TRBJ1-4, the V gene TRBV27; 9 bases agree with TRBD1. The CDR3 has 15 amino acids. V shed 3 bases and J 7 bases; nucleotides not matched to a gene: 6. Germline V gene lookup returns CDR1 MNHEY and CDR2 SMNVEV (reference sequence). The CDR3 bases are TGTGCCAGCAGTTTTACAGGGGGCTCGGGTGAAAAACTGTTTTTT. Translation: CASSFTGGSGEKLFF.

The chain links TRBV29-1 to TRBJ1-2; 8 positions agree with TRBD1. Germline CDR1 and CDR2: SQVTM and ANQGSEA. The ends lost 0 bases at V and 1 base at J; junction bases unmatched: 7. The CDR3 is 16 residues long. CDR3 sequence reads: CSVEDPQGAGNYGYTF. CDR3 DNA: TGCAGCGTTGAAGATCCTCAGGGGGCCGGTAACTATGGCTACACCTTC.

This chain uses TRBV19 with TRBJ2-6; D remains unclear. This CDR3 has 14 residues. The germline V and J ends were trimmed by 5 bases and 0 bases, with 5 bases remaining between them. In germline, CDR1 is LNHDA, CDR2 SQIVND (reference sequence). In DNA form, the CDR3 reads TGTGCCAGTAGTCCGTACTCTGGGGCCAACGTCCTGACTTTC. It codes for CASSPYSGANVLTF.

This clone has a single count. The chain employs TRBV11-3 and TRBJ1-1; D remains unclear. V lost 5 bases and J lost 1, with 11 bases in between. The CDR3 consists of 14 residues. From germline, CDR1 is SGHNT and CDR2 YENEEA. The CDR3 nucleotides read TGTGCCAGCAGCCCCTTCGGAGGGAACACTGAAGCTTTCTTT. As protein: CASSPFGGNTEAFF.

This sequence joins TRBV4-2 and TRBJ2-1; weak D call: TRBD2 (6 bases). V lost 0 bases and J 3 bases, leaving 18 bases between the germline ends. The length of the CDR3 is 18 residues. Germline V gene lookup returns CDR1 LGHNA and CDR2 YNFKEQ. DNA for the CDR3: TGTGCCAGCAGCCAAGACAGAGTAGCTAGCGCGGACTACAATGAGCAGTTCTTC. It is translated as CASSQDRVASADYNEQFF.

The rearrangement uses TRBV11-2 and TRBJ2-7; 10 bases are shared with TRBD1. The junction had 16 bases not matched to a gene; V was cut back by 5 bases and J by 3 bases. Per the germline V gene, CDR1 is SGHAT and CDR2 is FQNNGV. This CDR3 has 18 amino acids. The CDR3 spells CASSPDPGTGALLYEQYF. CDR3 nucleotide sequence: TGTGCCAGCAGCCCAGACCCCGGGACAGGGGCCCTACTCTACGAGCAGTACTTC.

The chain uses TRBV30 and TRBJ2-7; weak D call: TRBD2 (6 bases). Germline V gene data show CDR1 as GTSNPN and CDR2 as SVGIG (reference sequence). The CDR3 spans 12 residues. Trimming took off 2 bases at V and 2 bases at J, with 7 bases between the two ends. CDR3 region: CAWSREAYEQYF. The CDR3 coding sequence is TGTGCCTGGAGTAGGGAGGCCTACGAGCAGTACTTC.